Listed below are T cell receptor beta chains from one sample, sequenced in a study of HIV-infected patients and healthy controls. TCRdb independently ran MiXCR on the 5' RACE reads; one entry per CDR3 protein. The repertoire holds about 17,000 distinct CDR3 sequences, with over 9% as singletons. What was sequenced was blood. Every receptor here comes from an adult in good health. Both conserved end residues are part of each CDR3. D genes are given only for firm matches. Clone size is not always given. Where it is, it says once, few, many or a class for expanded clones.

CASSLGQGQVEQFF,TGCGCCAGCAGCTTGGGACAGGGGCAAGTTGAGCAGTTCTTC,TRBJ2-1,TRBD1,many,TRBV5-1
CASSLGTSGYEQYF,TGTGCCAGCAGTTTAGGGACTAGCGGGTACGAGCAGTACTTC,TRBJ2-7,TRBD2,many,TRBV12-3/TRBV12-4
CASRSLRAGGQETQYF,TGTGCCAGCCGTTCCTTAAGAGCGGGAGGGCAAGAGACCCAGTACTTC,TRBJ2-5,TRBD2,few,TRBV4-2
CASSQESEKLFF,TGTGCCAGCAGCCAAGAGAGTGAAAAACTGTTTTTT,TRBJ1-4,.,many,TRBV3-1
CASSPVGLWSTDTQYF,TGTGCCAGCAGCCCGGTGGGTTTGTGGAGCACAGATACGCAGTATTTT,TRBJ2-3,.,many,TRBV7-8
CASSLGGSATDTQYF,TGTGCCAGCAGCCTCGGGGGGTCCGCCACAGATACGCAGTATTTT,TRBJ2-3,TRBD2,.,TRBV13
CASSSGSYEQYF,TGCGCCAGCAGCTCCGGTAGCTACGAGCAGTACTTC,TRBJ2-7,.,many,TRBV10-1
CASSYTPRAGELFF,TGTGCCAGCAGCTATACCCCTAGAGCCGGGGAGCTGTTTTTT,TRBJ2-2,.,many,TRBV5-6
CSVIQGAEGNPGELFF,TGCAGCGTAATACAGGGGGCCGAAGGCAACCCCGGGGAGCTGTTTTTT,TRBJ2-2,TRBD1,many,TRBV29-1
CSASGTVPNEQFF,TGCAGTGCCAGTGGGACTGTGCCCAATGAGCAGTTCTTC,TRBJ2-1,.,many,TRBV20-1
CASSSRGTGQETQYF,TGTGCCAGCTCCTCCAGAGGGACAGGTCAAGAGACCCAGTACTTC,TRBJ2-5,TRBD1,medium-sized,TRBV18
CASSESGTGVEPQHF,TGTGCCAGCAGTGAATCCGGGACAGGGGTGGAGCCCCAGCATTTT,TRBJ1-5,TRBD1,medium-sized,TRBV2
CASSYSDNNEQFF,TGTGCCAGCAGTTACTCGGACAACAATGAGCAGTTCTTC,TRBJ2-1,.,many,TRBV6-2/TRBV6-3
CASRIGQGRGSYF,TGTGCCAGCAGAATCGGACAGGGGAGAGGTTCGTATTTT,TRBJ2-3,TRBD1,many,TRBV27
CASSELDGPKNIQYF,TGTGCCAGTAGTGAGTTGGATGGGCCAAAAAACATTCAGTACTTC,TRBJ2-4,.,many,TRBV19
CASSSGEREVGEQFF,TGTGCCAGCAGTTCAGGGGAGCGGGAGGTGGGTGAGCAGTTCTTC,TRBJ2-1,TRBD2,many,TRBV28
CASSPGRNTEAFF,TGTGCCAGCTCACCGGGGAGGAACACTGAAGCTTTCTTT,TRBJ1-1,.,many,TRBV18
CAWNPMGDTEAFF,TGTGCCTGGAATCCTATGGGGGACACTGAAGCTTTCTTT,TRBJ1-1,.,many,TRBV30
CASSETGAGELFF,TGCGCCAGCAGTGAGACGGGGGCCGGGGAGCTGTTTTTT,TRBJ2-2,.,many,TRBV10-2